The 25 T cell receptor beta chains presented below share a single source sample, sequenced in a study of T cell changes during pregnancy in multiple sclerosis. Clones were read by immunoSEQ multiplex PCR, and TCRdb kept only the in-frame ones, dropping some. The sample includes roughly 20,000 clones, about 89% of them seen just once. This sample comprised CD8+ T cells from peripheral blood mononuclear cells, obtained in the second trimester of pregnancy. These receptors all come from a female donor in good health, enrolled as a control in a pregnancy study.

A note on this clone: Relative to the germline gene, one junction end is altered; a read error may explain this. This chain joins TRBV7-6 and TRBJ2-2; TRBD2 agrees at 7 bases. Germline CDR1 SGHVS, CDR2 FNYEAQ. CDR3 length: 16 residues. CDR3 sequence (DNA): TGTGCCAGCAGCTTAATTGCGGGAGAAGACACCGGGGAGCTATTTTTT. Encoded protein: CASSLIAGEDTGELFF.

This clone was picked up a small number of times. The chain carries TRBV19 and TRBJ2-1, with 9 bases identical to TRBD2. The CDR3 runs to 16 residues. Per germline, CDR1 LNHDA and CDR2 SQIVND (reference sequence). The J segment lost 5 bases and the V segment lost 3 bases, leaving 8 bases of the junction unmatched. The CDR3 nucleotides read TGTGCCAGTAGTATGAGCCTAGCGGGGCTTAACAATGAGCAGTTCTTC. It specifies CASSMSLAGLNNEQFF. Full variable domain (outside the CDR3, taken from reference TRBV19 and TRBJ2-1): DGGITQSPKYLFRKEGQNVTLSCEQNLNHDAMYWYRQDPGQGLRLIYYSQIVNDFQKGDIAEGYSVSREKKESFPLTVTSAQKNPTAFYLCASSMSLAGLNNEQFFGPGTRLTVL.

The chain is built from TRBV9 and TRBJ2-3, with a weak D call TRBD2 (6 bases). This CDR3 has 14 residues. The germline V and J ends were trimmed by 3 bases and 3 bases, with 11 bases remaining between them. From germline, CDR1 is SGDLS and CDR2 YYNGEE. CDR3 sequence (DNA): TGTGCCAGCAGCGGGACTATTTCGACAGATACGCAGTATTTT. It encodes CASSGTISTDTQYF.

Here the CDR3 DNA reads TGTGCCAGCTCCTTTATAACTAGCACAGATACGCAGTATTTT. Its translation is CASSFITSTDTQYF. This rearrangement joins TRBV6-1 to TRBJ2-3; D remains unclear. CDR1 is MNHNS, CDR2 SASEGT, per germline. V lost 8 bases and J lost 0, with 12 bases in between. CDR3 length equals 14 residues.

The gene calls are TRBV2 and TRBJ1-5; 8 bases align to TRBD1. Germline V gene lookup returns CDR1 SNHLY and CDR2 FYNNEI. The V segment lost 2 bases and the J segment 4 bases; nucleotides outside the gene matches: 7. The CDR3 spans 16 residues. This CDR3 reads CASSEWTGFGNQPQHF. CDR3 coding DNA: TGTGCCAGCAGTGAATGGACAGGGTTTGGTAATCAGCCCCAGCATTTT.

J is TRBJ1-5 and V is TRBV19; 11 nucleotides match TRBD1. Germline values: CDR1 LNHDA, CDR2 SQIVND (reference sequence). The CDR3 extends over 14 amino acids. V gave up 6 bases and J gave up 7 bases; unmatched junction bases: 5. CDR3 in DNA: TGTGCCAGTAGGAGGACAGGGGGCGGGCAGCCCCAGCATTTT. Encoded protein: CASRRTGGGQPQHF.

The gene calls are TRBV27 and TRBJ2-1, with no clear D. The CDR3 loop spans 16 amino acids. Germline V gene sequence: CDR1 MNHEY, CDR2 SMNVEV (reference sequence). V was pared by 1 base and J by 1 base, with 11 bases between. The CDR3 loop reads CASSLFVRNSYNEQFF. As DNA, the CDR3 is TGTGCCAGCAGTTTATTTGTGAGAAATTCCTACAATGAGCAGTTCTTC.

The rearrangement uses TRBV11-2 and TRBJ2-1, with 9 bases lining up with TRBD2. Germline lookup yields CDR1 SGHAT and CDR2 FQNNGV. CDR3 size: 14 residues. J gave up 5 bases and V 2 bases, and 1 base lay outside the gene matches. The CDR3: CASSLLAGNNEQFF. The DNA of the CDR3 is TGTGCCAGCAGCTTACTAGCGGGGAACAATGAGCAGTTCTTC. Combining the CDR3 with reference TRBV11-2 and TRBJ2-1 gives the whole variable domain EAGVAQSPRYKIIEKRQSVAFWCNPISGHATLYWYQQILGQGPKLLIQFQNNGVVDDSQLPKDRFSAERLKGVDSTLKIQPAKLEDSAVYLCASSLLAGNNEQFFGPGTRLTVL.

The chain is built from TRBV5-5 and TRBJ2-2; TRBD2 matches 8 bases. V shed 6 bases and J 6 bases; nucleotides not matched to a gene: 4. The CDR3 sequence is 13 residues long. Germline CDR1 SGHKS, CDR2 YYEKEE (reference sequence). As DNA, the CDR3 is TGTGCCAGCACGGGGGGGGAGCCCGGGGAGCTGTTTTTT. It translates to CASTGGEPGELFF.

DNA for the CDR3: TGTGCCTGGAGTGTAAGAGGATTGGAAAAACTGTTTTTT. Encoded protein: CAWSVRGLEKLFF. J is TRBJ1-4 and V is TRBV30; D not certain. The germline gives CDR1 GTSNPN, CDR2 SVGIG (reference sequence). V was pared by 0 bases and J by 8 bases, with 10 bases between. The CDR3 runs 13 residues.

V and J are TRBV6-5 and TRBJ2-7, with a tentative D call TRBD2 (5 bases). This CDR3 spans 15 amino acids. Germline V gene sequence: CDR1 MNHEY, CDR2 SVGAGI. With 6 bases removed from V and 3 bases from J, the gap between germline ends came to 18 bases. The CDR3 DNA sequence: TGTGCCAGCAGGATGCTCCGAGGGTCTCTCTACGAGCAGTACTTC. Translated: CASRMLRGSLYEQYF.

The chain joins TRBV5-6 to TRBJ1-2, with 8 positions matching TRBD1. Per the germline V gene, CDR1 is SGHDT and CDR2 is YYEEEE. V trimming: 6 bases; J trimming: 4 bases; junction bases outside the gene matches: 8. This CDR3 is built from 14 residues. CDR3 in amino acids: CASNGQGISYGYTF. The CDR3 DNA sequence: TGTGCCAGCAACGGACAGGGAATTAGCTATGGCTACACCTTC.

This sequence joins TRBV6-4 and TRBJ2-3, with a weak D call TRBD2 (6 bases). Trimming cost V 3 bases and J 6 bases, with 13 bases left between them. The germline V gene encodes CDR1 MRHNA and CDR2 SNTAGT. This CDR3 is 14 amino acids long. DNA of the CDR3: TGTGCCAGCAGTGAGGGGGGAGAAGTGGATACGCAGTATTTT. As protein: CASSEGGEVDTQYF.

This clone was detected a few times. This sequence joins TRBV7-2 and TRBJ2-1; D may be TRBD2 (5 bases). From germline, CDR1 is SGHTA and CDR2 FQGNSA. This CDR3 spans 12 amino acids. The V gene lost 4 bases and the J gene lost 10 bases, with 11 bases spanning the gap. CDR3 loop: CASSYDWEEQFF. The CDR3, as DNA: TGTGCCAGCAGCTACGACTGGGAGGAGCAGTTCTTC.

There are a few counts of this clone. The chain employs TRBV6-1 and TRBJ2-7; the match to TRBD2 covers 7 bases. CDR1 and CDR2 (germline): MNHNS, SASEGT. The CDR3 is 13 residues long. The V segment lost 8 bases and the J segment 3 bases; nucleotides outside the gene matches: 7. The CDR3 DNA reads TGTGCCAGCCTGGCTAGCGGACACTACGAGCAGTACTTC. The encoded protein is CASLASGHYEQYF.

The V and J genes are TRBV7-2 and TRBJ1-5; the D gene is possibly TRBD1 (5 bases). The germline gives CDR1 SGHTA, CDR2 FQGNSA. V shed 4 bases and J shed 2 bases, with 12 bases lying between them. This CDR3 is 15 amino acids long. Written as DNA, the CDR3 is TGTGCCAGCAGCTCAACCGGAGGGGGCAATCAGCCCCAGCATTTT. It yields the protein CASSSTGGGNQPQHF.

This chain links TRBV4-1 with TRBJ1-4; 9 nucleotides line up with TRBD1. The CDR3 runs 16 residues. Germline V gives CDR1 MGHRA, CDR2 YSYEKL. V was clipped by 6 bases and J by 0 bases; unmatched bases: 5. The CDR3 sequence: CASREQGAATNEKLFF. The CDR3 DNA sequence: TGCGCCAGCAGGGAACAGGGGGCTGCAACTAATGAAAAACTGTTTTTT.

Comments on this clone: The junction and the germline gene differ at one end; a read error may be behind it. The rearrangement uses TRBV7-7 and TRBJ2-7; 8 bases map to TRBD1. The length of the CDR3 is 13 residues. Germline loops: CDR1 SSHAT, CDR2 FNYEAQ (reference sequence). This CDR3 reads CASSPGGGYEQYF. Here the CDR3 DNA reads TGTGCTAGCAGCCCAGGGGGCGGCTACGAGCAGTACTTC.

The chain joins TRBV13 to TRBJ2-7; the D is unclear. The length of the CDR3 is 11 residues. With 2 bases removed from V and 4 bases from J, the gap between germline ends came to 3 bases. CDR1 is PRHDT, CDR2 FYEKMQ, per germline (reference sequence). CDR3 amino acids: CASSLRYEQYF. Written as DNA, the CDR3 is TGTGCCAGCAGCTTACGGTACGAGCAGTACTTC.

The chain carries TRBV6-4 and TRBJ2-1; 10 bases map to TRBD2. This CDR3 spans 15 amino acids. Germline lookup yields CDR1 MRHNA and CDR2 SNTAGT. V was clipped by 6 bases and J by 8 bases; unmatched bases: 10. The CDR3 DNA sequence: TGTGCCAGCAGCAGCGGGGGGGCCAGTTCCGATGAGCAGTTCTTC. Amino acid sequence: CASSSGGASSDEQFF.

The CDR3 region is CASSDEGEVGDTQYF. The CDR3 nucleotides read TGTGCCAGCAGTGATGAGGGGGAAGTGGGAGATACGCAGTATTTT. This chain uses TRBV2 with TRBJ2-3, with D perhaps TRBD1 (6 bases). Trimming removed 3 bases from V and 5 bases from J, with 15 bases in between. The CDR3 extends over 15 amino acids. Per germline, CDR1 SNHLY and CDR2 FYNNEI.

The CDR3 sequence: CASSLQVSNEQFF. The CDR3, as DNA: TGTGCCAGCAGTTTGCAGGTTTCCAATGAGCAGTTCTTC. The genes are TRBV27 and TRBJ2-1; D call uncertain. The V gene's germline CDR1 is MNHEY and CDR2 SMNVEV (reference sequence). Trimming pared 3 bases from V and 6 bases from J, leaving 9 bases between. This CDR3 is built from 13 residues.

The chain couples TRBV27 to TRBJ2-7; 7 bases match TRBD1. Trimming cost V 8 bases and J 3 bases; bases outside gene matches: 10. This CDR3 is built from 14 residues. The V gene's germline CDR1 is MNHEY and CDR2 SMNVEV (reference sequence). The CDR3 reads CASGSRQGDYEQYF. CDR3 in DNA: TGTGCCAGCGGCTCGCGACAGGGAGACTACGAGCAGTACTTC.

The chain uses TRBV7-2 and TRBJ2-1, with TRBD2 identical over 10 bases. The CDR3 contains 15 residues. V dropped 4 bases and J dropped 4; count of bases not matched to a gene: 4. The germline V gene encodes CDR1 SGHTA and CDR2 FQGNSA. The CDR3 reads CASSWGLATYNEQFF. CDR3 nucleotides: TGTGCCAGCAGCTGGGGACTAGCGACGTACAATGAGCAGTTCTTC.

This sequence joins TRBV7-9 and TRBJ2-3; TRBD2 aligns across 9 bases. The CDR3 spans 19 residues. The ends lost 3 bases at V and 2 bases at J; junction bases unmatched: 15. Germline assignment: CDR1 SEHNR and CDR2 FQNEAQ (reference sequence). CDR3 residues: CASSFPRQRGEKHTDTQYF. CDR3 nucleotide sequence: TGTGCCAGCAGCTTCCCCCGCCAGCGGGGGGAAAAGCACACAGATACGCAGTATTTT.